Many counts were recorded for the clone carrying this T cell receptor (beta chain). The data derive from a study of early T cells in non-severe SARS-CoV-2 infection. The CDR3 has 15 residues. V lost 2 bases, J lost 7 bases, and 8 bases stayed unmatched. TCRdb independently ran MiXCR on the 5' RACE reads; one entry per CDR3 protein. The table records about 26,000 distinct CDR3 sequences, approximately 4.6% of them present only once. The sequencing sample was made of whole blood. The source of this sequence is an adult who was a healthcare worker with PCR-confirmed SARS-CoV-2 infection or an uninfected control (not recorded which). The J gene is TRBJ1-2, the V gene TRBV12-3 or TRBV12-4, with 9 positions matching TRBD1. In DNA form, the CDR3 reads TGTGCCAGCAGTTTAATTCAAGGGACAGGGTTTGGCTACACCTTC. It encodes CASSLIQGTGFGYTF.